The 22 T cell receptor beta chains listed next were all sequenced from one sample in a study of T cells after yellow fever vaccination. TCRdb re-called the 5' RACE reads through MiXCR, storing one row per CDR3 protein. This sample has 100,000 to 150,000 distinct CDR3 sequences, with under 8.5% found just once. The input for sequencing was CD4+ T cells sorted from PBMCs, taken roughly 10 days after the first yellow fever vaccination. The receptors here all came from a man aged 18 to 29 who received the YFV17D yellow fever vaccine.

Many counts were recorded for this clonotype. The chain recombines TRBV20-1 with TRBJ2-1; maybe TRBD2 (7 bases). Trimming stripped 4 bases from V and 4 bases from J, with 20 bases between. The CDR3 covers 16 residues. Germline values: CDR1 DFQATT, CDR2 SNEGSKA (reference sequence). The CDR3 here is CSATLTRGGPYNEQFF. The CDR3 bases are TGCAGTGCTACCTTAACTCGCGGGGGCCCTTACAATGAGCAGTTCTTC.

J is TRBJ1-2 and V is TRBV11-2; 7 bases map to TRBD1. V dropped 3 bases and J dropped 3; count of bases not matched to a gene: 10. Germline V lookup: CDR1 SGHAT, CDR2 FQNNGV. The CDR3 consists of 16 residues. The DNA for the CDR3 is TGTGCCAGCAGCTTCATACTGACAGGGCAGGACTATGGCTACACCTTC. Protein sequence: CASSFILTGQDYGYTF. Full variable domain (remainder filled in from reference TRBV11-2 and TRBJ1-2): EAGVAQSPRYKIIEKRQSVAFWCNPISGHATLYWYQQILGQGPKLLIQFQNNGVVDDSQLPKDRFSAERLKGVDSTLKIQPAKLEDSAVYLCASSFILTGQDYGYTFGSGTRLTVV.

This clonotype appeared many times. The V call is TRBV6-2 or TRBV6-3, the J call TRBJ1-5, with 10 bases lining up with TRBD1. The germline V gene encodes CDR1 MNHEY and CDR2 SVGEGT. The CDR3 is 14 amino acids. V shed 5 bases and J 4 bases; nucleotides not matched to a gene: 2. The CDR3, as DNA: TGTGCCAGCAGTGGACAGGGGGGAAATCAGCCCCAGCATTTT. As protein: CASSGQGGNQPQHF.

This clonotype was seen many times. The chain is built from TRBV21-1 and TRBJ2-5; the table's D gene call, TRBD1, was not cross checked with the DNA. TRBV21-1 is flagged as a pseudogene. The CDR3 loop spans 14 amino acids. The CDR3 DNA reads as TGTGCCAGCAGCAATGACAGGGAGAAGGAGACCCAGTACTTC. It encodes CASSNDREKETQYF.

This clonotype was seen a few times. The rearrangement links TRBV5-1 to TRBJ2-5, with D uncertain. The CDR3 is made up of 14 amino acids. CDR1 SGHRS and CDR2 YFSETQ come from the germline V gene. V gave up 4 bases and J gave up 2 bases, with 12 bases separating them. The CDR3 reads CASSIGHQQETQYF. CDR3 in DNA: TGCGCCAGCAGCATCGGTCACCAGCAAGAGACCCAGTACTTC.

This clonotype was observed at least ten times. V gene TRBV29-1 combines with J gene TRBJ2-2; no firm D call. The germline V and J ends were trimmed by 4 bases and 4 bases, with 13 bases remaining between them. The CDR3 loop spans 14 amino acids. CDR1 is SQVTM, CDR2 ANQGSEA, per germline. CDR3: CSVGGRAPTGELFF. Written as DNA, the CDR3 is TGCAGCGTTGGTGGCAGAGCCCCCACCGGGGAGCTGTTTTTT.

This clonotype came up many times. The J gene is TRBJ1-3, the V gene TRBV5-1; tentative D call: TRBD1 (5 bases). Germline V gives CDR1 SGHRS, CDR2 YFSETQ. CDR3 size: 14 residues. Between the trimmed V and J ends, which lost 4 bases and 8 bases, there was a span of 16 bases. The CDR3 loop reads CASSHGTAPDTIYF. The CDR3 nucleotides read TGCGCCAGCAGCCACGGGACGGCTCCGGACACCATATATTTT.

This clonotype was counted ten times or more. CDR3 sequence reads: CASSLAVTGGNIQYF. CDR3 DNA: TGTGCCAGCAGTTTAGCGGTTACAGGCGGAAACATTCAGTACTTC. The genes are TRBV12-3 or TRBV12-4 and TRBJ2-4; D is possibly TRBD1 (5 bases). The ends were cut back, 0 bases at V and 6 bases at J, with 12 bases in the middle. This CDR3 region has 15 residues.

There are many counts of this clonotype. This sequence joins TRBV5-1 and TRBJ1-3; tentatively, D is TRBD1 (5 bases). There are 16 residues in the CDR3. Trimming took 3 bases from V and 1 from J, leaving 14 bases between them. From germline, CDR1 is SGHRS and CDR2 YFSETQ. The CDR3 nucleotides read TGCGCCAGCAGCTGGGGGGACGAAGGTTCTGGAAACACCATATATTTT. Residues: CASSWGDEGSGNTIYF.

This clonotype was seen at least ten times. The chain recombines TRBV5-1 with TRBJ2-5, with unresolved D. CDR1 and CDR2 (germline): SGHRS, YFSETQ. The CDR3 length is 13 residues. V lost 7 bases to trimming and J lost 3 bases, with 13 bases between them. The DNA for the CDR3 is TGCGCCAGCGCGAGGCGACCGGAAGAGACCCAGTACTTC. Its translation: CASARRPEETQYF.

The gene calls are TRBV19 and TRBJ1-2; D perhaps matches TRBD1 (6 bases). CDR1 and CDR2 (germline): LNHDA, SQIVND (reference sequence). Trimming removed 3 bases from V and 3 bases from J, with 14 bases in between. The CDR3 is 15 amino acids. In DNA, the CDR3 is TGTGCCAGTAGTATCGGGACATTCCTTGACTATGGCTACACCTTC. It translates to CASSIGTFLDYGYTF.

CDR3 loop: CSATWAGGTSSTDTQYF. DNA of the CDR3: TGCAGTGCAACCTGGGCGGGGGGGACCTCTAGCACAGATACGCAGTATTTT. The V call is TRBV20-1, the J call TRBJ2-3, with 9 nucleotides matching TRBD2. The CDR3 contains 17 residues. Germline values: CDR1 DFQATT, CDR2 SNEGSKA (reference sequence). The ends lost 6 bases at V and 0 bases at J; junction bases unmatched: 13.

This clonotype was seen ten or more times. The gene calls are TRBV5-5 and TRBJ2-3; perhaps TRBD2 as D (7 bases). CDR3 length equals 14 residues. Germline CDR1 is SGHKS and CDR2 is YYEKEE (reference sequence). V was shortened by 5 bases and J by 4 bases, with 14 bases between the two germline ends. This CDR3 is CASSYPGGPDTQYF. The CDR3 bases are TGTGCCAGCAGTTACCCGGGGGGCCCAGATACGCAGTATTTT.

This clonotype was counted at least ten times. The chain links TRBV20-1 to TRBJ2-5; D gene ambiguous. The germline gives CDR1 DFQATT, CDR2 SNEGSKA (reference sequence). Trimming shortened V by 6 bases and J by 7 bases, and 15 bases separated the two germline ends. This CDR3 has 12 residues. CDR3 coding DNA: TGCAGTGCGCCGGACCGGACCGGGACCCAGTACTTC. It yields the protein CSAPDRTGTQYF.

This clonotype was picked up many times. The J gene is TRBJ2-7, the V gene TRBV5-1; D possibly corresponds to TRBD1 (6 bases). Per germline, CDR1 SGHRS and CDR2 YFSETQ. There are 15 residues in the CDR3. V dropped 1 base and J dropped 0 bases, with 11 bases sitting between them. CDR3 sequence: CASSLTGLSSYEQYF. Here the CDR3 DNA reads TGCGCCAGCAGCTTGACAGGGCTCAGCTCCTACGAGCAGTACTTC.

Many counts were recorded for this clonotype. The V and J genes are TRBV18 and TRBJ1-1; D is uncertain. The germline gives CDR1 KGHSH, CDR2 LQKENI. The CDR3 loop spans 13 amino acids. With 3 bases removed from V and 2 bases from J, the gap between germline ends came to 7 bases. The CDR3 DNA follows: TGTGCCAGCTCACCGAGGGATAACACTGAAGCTTTCTTT. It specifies CASSPRDNTEAFF.

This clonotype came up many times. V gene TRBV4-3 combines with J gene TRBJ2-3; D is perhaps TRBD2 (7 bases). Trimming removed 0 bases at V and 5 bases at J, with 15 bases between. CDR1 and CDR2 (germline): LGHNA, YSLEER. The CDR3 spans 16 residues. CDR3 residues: CASSQDRGAGKDTQYF. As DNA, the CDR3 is TGCGCCAGCAGCCAAGATCGGGGGGCGGGGAAAGATACGCAGTATTTT.

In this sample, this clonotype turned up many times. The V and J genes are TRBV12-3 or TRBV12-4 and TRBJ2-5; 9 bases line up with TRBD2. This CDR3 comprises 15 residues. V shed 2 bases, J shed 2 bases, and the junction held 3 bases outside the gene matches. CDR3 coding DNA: TGTGCCAGCAGTTTACCGGGACTAGCTCAAGAGACCCAGTACTTC. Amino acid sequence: CASSLPGLAQETQYF.

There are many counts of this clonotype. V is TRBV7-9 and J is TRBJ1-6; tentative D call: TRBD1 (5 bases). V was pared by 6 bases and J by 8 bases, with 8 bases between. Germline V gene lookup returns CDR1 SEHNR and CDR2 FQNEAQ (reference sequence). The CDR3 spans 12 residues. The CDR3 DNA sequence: TGTGCCAGCAGACAACAGGATTCACCCCTCCACTTT. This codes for CASRQQDSPLHF.

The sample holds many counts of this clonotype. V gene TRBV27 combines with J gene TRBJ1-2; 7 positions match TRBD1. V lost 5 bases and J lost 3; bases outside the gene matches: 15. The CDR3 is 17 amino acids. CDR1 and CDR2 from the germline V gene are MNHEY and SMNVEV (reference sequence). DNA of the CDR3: TGTGCCAGCAGTCCGGACCTCCTGACAGGGAGAGACTATGGCTACACCTTC. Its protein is CASSPDLLTGRDYGYTF.

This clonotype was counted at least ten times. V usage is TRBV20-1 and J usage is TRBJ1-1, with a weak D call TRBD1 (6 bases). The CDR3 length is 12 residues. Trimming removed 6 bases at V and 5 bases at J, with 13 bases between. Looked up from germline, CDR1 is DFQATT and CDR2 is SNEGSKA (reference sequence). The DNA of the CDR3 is TGCAGTGCCGAGGGGGTTAGGACTGAAGCTTTCTTT. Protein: CSAEGVRTEAFF.

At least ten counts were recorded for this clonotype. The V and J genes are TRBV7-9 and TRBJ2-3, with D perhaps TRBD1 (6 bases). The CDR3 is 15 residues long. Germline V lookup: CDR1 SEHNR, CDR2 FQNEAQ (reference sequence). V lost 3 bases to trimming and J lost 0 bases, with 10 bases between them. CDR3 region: CASSFGQPSTDTQYF. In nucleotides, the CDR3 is TGTGCCAGCAGCTTCGGACAGCCTAGCACAGATACGCAGTATTTT.